This T cell receptor (beta chain) came from a study of cytomegalovirus exposure and HLA in healthy donors. This clone was seen a few times. V shed 4 bases and J shed 5 bases, with 9 bases lying between them. This CDR3 has 14 amino acids. The germline CDR1 and CDR2 sequences are MNHNY and SVGAGI (reference sequence). It was with 60 Vbeta and 13 Jbeta primers that the PCR ran. Only in-frame clones appear in the TCRdb table, and some are missing; sequencing was by immunoSEQ multiplex PCR. The sample holds about 140,000 clones, around 76% seen once. The sequencing sample was made of PBMCs. This receptor was obtained from a male donor in good health and CMV-seronegative. The gene calls are TRBV6-6 and TRBJ1-6, with D possibly being TRBD1 (5 bases). In DNA, the CDR3 is TGTGCCAGCAGTTTCCCAGGGAATAATTCACCCCTCCACTTT. This sequence encodes CASSFPGNNSPLHF.